This T cell receptor (beta chain) is drawn from a study of T-cell memory formation after mild COVID-19. The CDR3 runs 13 residues. CDR1 and CDR2 from the germline V gene are LNHDA and SQIVND (reference sequence). Trimming took 10 bases from V and 1 from J, leaving 13 bases between them. TCRdb reprocessed the 5' RACE reads via MiXCR and lists one record per CDR3 protein. The table records about half a million distinct CDR3 sequences, 18% of them present only once. The receptor was isolated from an adult woman who had mild COVID-19 (a few samples of this study predate the infection). Cell type and time point are not known. The rearrangement uses TRBV19 and TRBJ1-1; a possible D gene is TRBD1 (5 bases). The sample consisted of PBMCs or a T cell subset sorted from them (not recorded which). CDR3 bases: TGTGCCACTCGAGGGGTCCCGAACACTGAAGCTTTCTTT. This codes for CATRGVPNTEAFF.